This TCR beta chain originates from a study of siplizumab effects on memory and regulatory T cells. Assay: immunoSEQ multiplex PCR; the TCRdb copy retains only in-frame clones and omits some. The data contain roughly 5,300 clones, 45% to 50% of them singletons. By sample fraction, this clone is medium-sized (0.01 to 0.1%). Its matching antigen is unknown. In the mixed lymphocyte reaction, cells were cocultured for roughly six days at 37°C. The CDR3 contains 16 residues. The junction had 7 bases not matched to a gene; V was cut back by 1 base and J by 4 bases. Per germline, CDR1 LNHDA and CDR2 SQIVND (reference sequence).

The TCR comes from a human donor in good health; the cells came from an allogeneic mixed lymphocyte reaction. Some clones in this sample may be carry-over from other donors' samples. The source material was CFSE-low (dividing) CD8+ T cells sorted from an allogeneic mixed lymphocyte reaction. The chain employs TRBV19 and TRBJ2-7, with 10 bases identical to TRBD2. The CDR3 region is CASSIASGGPGYEQYF. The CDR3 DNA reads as TGTGCCAGTAGTATAGCTAGCGGGGGACCTGGGTACGAGCAGTACTTC.